Following are 20 T cell receptor beta chains from one sample sequenced in a study of T cells after yellow fever vaccination. MiXCR was run by TCRdb on the 5' RACE reads, yielding one entry per CDR3 protein. The sample has roughly 520,000 distinct CDR3 sequences; 21% are singletons. Sequencing used PBMCs, obtained about 20 days after the first yellow fever vaccination. The receptors originated from a man aged 18-30 years who received the YFV17D yellow fever vaccine.

The CDR3 loop reads CASSLYGRENTIYF. Here the CDR3 DNA reads TGTGCCAGCAGCTTATACGGCAGAGAAAACACCATATATTTT. This sequence joins TRBV7-2 and TRBJ1-3, with unresolved D. The CDR3 consists of 14 residues. The V end lost 2 bases, the J end lost 6 bases, and 11 bases lay between the germline ends. Per germline, CDR1 SGHTA and CDR2 FQGNSA.

There are a few counts of this clonotype. This chain uses TRBV7-2 with TRBJ2-5; D is possibly TRBD1 or TRBD2 (5 bases each). Germline CDR1 reads SGHTA; CDR2 reads FQGNSA. The CDR3 has 14 residues. V lost 2 bases, J lost 1 base, and 8 bases lay in between. The CDR3 region is CASSLPGAQETQYF. The CDR3 nucleotides read TGTGCCAGCAGCTTACCCGGGGCCCAAGAGACCCAGTACTTC.

The chain links TRBV24-1 to TRBJ2-5; D is possibly TRBD2 (6 bases). V was cut by 11 bases and J by 3 bases, with 15 bases left in between. The germline V gene encodes CDR1 KGHDR and CDR2 SFDVKD. CDR3 length: 13 residues. The CDR3, as DNA: TGTGCCATCGCGACCCGGGAGAAAGAGACCCAGTACTTC. It encodes CAIATREKETQYF.

This clonotype occurred a few times. This chain joins TRBV29-1 and TRBJ2-2; 7 bases are shared with TRBD1. The CDR3 covers 15 residues. From germline, CDR1 is SQVTM and CDR2 ANQGSEA. J was trimmed by 1 base and V by 6 bases; bases with no gene match: 8. CDR3 in amino acids: CSVHTGTVNTGELFF. Here the CDR3 DNA reads TGCAGCGTGCACACCGGGACAGTGAACACCGGGGAGCTGTTTTTT.

Comment on this clonotype: The junction differs from germline at one of its ends, possibly a read error. The CDR3 is CASREGTETFF. The CDR3 region has the DNA TGCGCCAGCAGGGAGGGCACTGAAACTTTCTTT. This chain uses TRBV5-1 with TRBJ1-1; D is unresolved. CDR1 and CDR2 (germline): SGHRS, YFSETQ. The CDR3 sequence is 11 residues long.

This chain connects TRBV6-2 or TRBV6-3 to TRBJ1-5; TRBD1 might be the D (6 bases). V was clipped by 8 bases and J by 2 bases, with 16 bases between them. The length of the CDR3 is 15 residues. Germline V gene sequence: CDR1 MNHEY, CDR2 SVGEGT. The CDR3 region is CASYSGGAGNQPQHF. CDR3 coding DNA: TGTGCCAGCTACAGCGGGGGGGCAGGCAATCAGCCCCAGCATTTT.

The V call is TRBV12-3 or TRBV12-4, the J call TRBJ1-1; a weak D match, TRBD1 (5 bases). The V end lost 10 bases, the J end lost 4 bases, and 16 bases lay between the germline ends. The CDR3 spans 13 residues. The CDR3 reads CANTRGGSTEAFF. In DNA, the CDR3 is TGTGCCAACACCCGGGGGGGATCCACTGAAGCTTTCTTT.

The chain recombines TRBV20-1 with TRBJ1-1; D not resolved. The CDR3 loop spans 12 amino acids. V lost 7 bases and J lost 5, with 14 bases in between. Germline CDR1 reads DFQATT; CDR2 reads SNEGSKA (reference sequence). Here the CDR3 DNA reads TGCAGTGTCCCAAACGCCGGAACTGAAGCTTTCTTT. It specifies CSVPNAGTEAFF.

This clonotype turned up a few times. The chain carries TRBV4-1 and TRBJ2-2; tentatively, D is TRBD1 (6 bases). This CDR3 contains 17 residues. CDR1 is MGHRA, CDR2 YSYEKL, per germline. Trimming took off 4 bases at V and 1 base at J, with 16 bases between the two ends. The DNA for the CDR3 is TGCGCCAGCAGCCCAGGGGCCTATGGGCGGAACACCGGGGAGCTGTTTTTT. Translating it yields CASSPGAYGRNTGELFF.

This chain uses TRBV10-3 with TRBJ2-4; tentatively, D is TRBD1 or TRBD2 (6 bases each). V shed 3 bases and J shed 13 bases, with 10 bases lying between them. The CDR3 covers 11 residues. CDR1 ENHRY and CDR2 SYGVKD come from the germline V gene. The CDR3 bases are TGTGCCATCAGTGAATGGGGGGCGCAGTACTTC. It yields the protein CAISEWGAQYF.

This clonotype was found a few times. V gene TRBV5-1 combines with J gene TRBJ2-7, with 8 bases fitting TRBD1. CDR3 length: 14 residues. Germline assignment: CDR1 SGHRS and CDR2 YFSETQ. J was trimmed by 5 bases and V by 3 bases; bases with no gene match: 7. This CDR3 reads CASSSGQEWDEQYF. CDR3 coding DNA: TGCGCCAGCAGCTCGGGACAGGAATGGGACGAGCAGTACTTC.

This chain uses TRBV20-1 with TRBJ2-5; 7 bases match TRBD1. After removal of 0 bases from V and 1 base from J, the junction contained 2 bases not matched to a gene. Per the germline V gene, CDR1 is DFQATT and CDR2 is SNEGSKA (reference sequence). The CDR3 has 14 amino acids. The chain's CDR3 is CSARDWTGQETQYF. Written as DNA, the CDR3 is TGCAGTGCTAGAGACTGGACAGGCCAAGAGACCCAGTACTTC.

This clonotype was counted a few times. V and J are TRBV19 and TRBJ1-2; 7 nucleotides line up with TRBD1. The trim removed 2 bases at V and 3 bases at J, leaving 6 bases unmatched. Germline CDR1 and CDR2: LNHDA and SQIVND (reference sequence). The CDR3 runs to 15 residues. In nucleotides, the CDR3 is TGTGCCAGTAGTATAACACACAGGGGTCACTATGGCTACACCTTC. As protein: CASSITHRGHYGYTF.

The rearrangement links TRBV5-5 to TRBJ2-3; 10 nucleotides line up with TRBD1. The germline V gene encodes CDR1 SGHKS and CDR2 YYEKEE (reference sequence). V lost 6 bases to trimming and J lost 5 bases; unmatched junction nucleotides: 15. This CDR3 is built from 17 residues. The CDR3 DNA reads as TGTGCCAGCATTATAAACCGGGACAGGGGTATCCAAGATACGCAGTATTTT. Residues: CASIINRDRGIQDTQYF.

This clonotype has a count of ten or more. The chain couples TRBV4-1 to TRBJ2-2; D is unresolved. The germline gives CDR1 MGHRA, CDR2 YSYEKL. Trimming shortened V by 1 base and J by 4 bases, and 4 bases separated the two germline ends. There are 13 residues in the CDR3. The CDR3 spells CASSQASTGELFF. In DNA form, the CDR3 reads TGCGCCAGCAGCCAAGCGTCCACCGGGGAGCTGTTTTTT.

This clonotype has just a few counts. The chain links TRBV28 to TRBJ2-7; D could derive from TRBD1 or TRBD2 (5 bases each). The V gene lost 6 bases and the J gene lost 2 bases, with 17 bases spanning the gap. CDR3 length equals 15 residues. CDR1 is MDHEN, CDR2 SYDVKM, per germline. CDR3 region: CASSPHRDGPYEQYV. As DNA, the CDR3 is TGTGCCAGCAGCCCCCACCGGGACGGACCCTACGAGCAGTACGTC.

The chain is built from TRBV5-4 and TRBJ2-2; TRBD2 matches at 10 bases. CDR1 is SGHNT, CDR2 YYREEE, per germline (reference sequence). The CDR3 runs to 14 residues. Germline trimming cut 6 bases from V and 16 bases from J; bases unmatched to any gene: 15. This chain's CDR3 is CASISGTSASVSFF. CDR3 sequence (DNA): TGTGCCAGCATATCCGGGACTAGCGCCTCGGTATCGTTTTTT.

This clonotype was counted many times. The J gene is TRBJ1-1, the V gene TRBV6-5; D may be TRBD1 (5 bases). CDR1 MNHEY and CDR2 SVGAGI come from the germline V gene. Trimming took off 0 bases at V and 8 bases at J, with 7 bases between the two ends. This CDR3 region has 12 residues. The DNA for the CDR3 is TGTGCCAGCAGTTACTCGGGGCGGGAAGCTTTCTTT. This translates into CASSYSGREAFF.

V is TRBV7-2 and J is TRBJ2-2, with TRBD1 as a possible D gene (5 bases). This CDR3 has 17 amino acids. Trimming cost V 0 bases and J 1 base, with 12 bases left between them. Germline lookup yields CDR1 SGHTA and CDR2 FQGNSA. The DNA for the CDR3 is TGTGCCAGCAGCTTAGCGGGTCAGGGTGGGAACACCGGGGAGCTGTTTTTT. This codes for CASSLAGQGGNTGELFF.

This clonotype was detected many times. The V and J genes are TRBV7-2 and TRBJ1-1, with 10 bases matching TRBD1. Per the germline V gene, CDR1 is SGHTA and CDR2 is FQGNSA. The CDR3 extends over 14 amino acids. J lost 8 bases, V lost 5 bases, and 8 bases had no gene match. CDR3 sequence reads: CASSRRTGGEEAFF. The CDR3 DNA follows: TGTGCCAGCAGCCGGAGGACAGGGGGAGAAGAAGCTTTCTTT.